The present TCR beta chain was sequenced within a study of CD8 T cells in ankylosing spondylitis. MiXCR, run by TCRdb on the 5' RACE reads, gives a single entry per CDR3 protein. The sample yields tens of thousands of distinct CDR3 sequences, 3% to 4% seen once. Study conclusions and caveats: A TCR beta motif of several highly homologous variants appeared characteristic of ankylosing spondylitis blood.

This clonotype was picked up a small number of times. Antigen: not known. This sequence originates from a female donor with ankylosing spondylitis or in good health (not recorded which). Sequenced: blood, either unsorted or a sorted T cell fraction (not recorded which).

CDR3 coding DNA: TGTGCCAGCAGCCCCAGGGAGGGCGGAAGCACAGATACGCAGTATTTT. Translated: CASSPREGGSTDTQYF. The chain has TRBV9 and TRBJ2-3, with TRBD2 identical over 7 bases. CDR1 is SGDLS and CDR2 is YYNGEE in the germline V gene. The CDR3 spans 16 residues. J was trimmed by 0 bases and V by 4 bases; bases with no gene match: 8.